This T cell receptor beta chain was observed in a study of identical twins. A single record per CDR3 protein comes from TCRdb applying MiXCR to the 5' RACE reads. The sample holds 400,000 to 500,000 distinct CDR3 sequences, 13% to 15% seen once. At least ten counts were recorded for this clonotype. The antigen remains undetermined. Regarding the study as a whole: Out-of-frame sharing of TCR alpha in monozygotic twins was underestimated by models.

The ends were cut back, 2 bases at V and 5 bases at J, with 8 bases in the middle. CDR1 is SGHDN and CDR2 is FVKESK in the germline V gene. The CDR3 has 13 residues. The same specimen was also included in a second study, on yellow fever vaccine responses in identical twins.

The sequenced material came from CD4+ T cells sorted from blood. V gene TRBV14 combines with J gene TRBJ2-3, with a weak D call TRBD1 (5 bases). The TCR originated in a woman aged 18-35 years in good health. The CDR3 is CASSQIQGDTQYF. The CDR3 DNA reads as TGTGCCAGCAGCCAAATTCAGGGAGATACGCAGTATTTT.